A single T cell receptor beta chain is shown here with its context. This record belongs to a study of blood T cell repertoires in COVID-19. Study background: Collection of acute and convalescent COVID-19 samples took place in the United States, Italy and Spain. PBMCs, B-cell-depleted T cells, or T cells were the source of the cDNA or gDNA that made up the material.

Seattle researchers signed up patients amid active infection and tracked them longitudinally. Source study methods: Using reference gene primer amplification, nucleated cell counts were estimated. The table came from immunoSEQ multiplex PCR; TCRdb's copy has only in-frame clones and leaves some out. The V and J calls and the clone size are those of that table, but D and trimming were determined from the DNA. The sample consists of roughly 140,000 clones, roughly 85% of them appearing once. Trimming took 0 bases from V and 0 from J; bases not matched to a gene: 8. The CDR3 contains 17 residues. The V gene's germline CDR1 is SGDLS and CDR2 YYNGEE.

The V call is TRBV9, the J call TRBJ2-5; 7 bases are shared with TRBD1. The receptor comes from a woman aged 55-70 years with COVID-19, enrolled during active disease. The sequencing input was peripheral blood. CDR3 sequence reads: CASSVALLTGDQETQYF. The CDR3 coding sequence is TGTGCCAGCAGCGTAGCTCTGCTCACAGGGGACCAAGAGACCCAGTACTTC.